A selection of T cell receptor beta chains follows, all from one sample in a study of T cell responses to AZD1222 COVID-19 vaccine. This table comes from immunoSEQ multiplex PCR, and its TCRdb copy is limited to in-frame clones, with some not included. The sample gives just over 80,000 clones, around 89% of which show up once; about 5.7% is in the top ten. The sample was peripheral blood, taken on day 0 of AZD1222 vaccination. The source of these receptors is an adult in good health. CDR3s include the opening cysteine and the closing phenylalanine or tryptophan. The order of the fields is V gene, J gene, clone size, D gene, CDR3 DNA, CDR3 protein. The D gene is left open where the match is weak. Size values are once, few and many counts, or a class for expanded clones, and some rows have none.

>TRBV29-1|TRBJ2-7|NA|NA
TGCAGCGTTGGGGGCCAGGGAGGCTACGAGCAGTACTTC
CSVGGQGGYEQYF
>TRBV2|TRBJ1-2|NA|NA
TGTGCCAGCAAACACAGACCCCAGGATGGCTACACCTTC
CASKHRPQDGYTF
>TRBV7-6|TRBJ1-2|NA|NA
TGTGCCAGCAGCTCCCGAGGGACGCAGGGCTACACCTTC
CASSSRGTQGYTF
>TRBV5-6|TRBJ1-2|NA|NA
TGTGCCAGCGCTCCGGGAGGCATCTATGGCTACACCTTC
CASAPGGIYGYTF
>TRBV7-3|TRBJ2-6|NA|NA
TGTGCCAGCAGCAGATTTGGGAGCTCTGGGGCCAACGTCCTGACTTTC
CASSRFGSSGANVLTF
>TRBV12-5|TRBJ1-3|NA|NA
TGTGCTAGTGGTTTGGTACAACAGTTTTCGTTTAGTACGTCTTCTGGAAACACCATATATTTT
CASGLVQQFSFSTSSGNTIYF
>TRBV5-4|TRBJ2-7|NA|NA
TGTGCCAGCAGCTTGGGATACGAGCAGTACTTC
CASSLGYEQYF
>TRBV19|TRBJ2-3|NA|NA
TGTGCCAGTAGTACCAGGATAAGACCTCGGGGCACAGATACGCAGTATTTT
CASSTRIRPRGTDTQYF
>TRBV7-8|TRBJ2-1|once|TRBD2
TGTGCCAGCAGCTTAGCTAGCGGGGGCTTCGGATCGGGTGAGCAGTTCTTC
CASSLASGGFGSGEQFF
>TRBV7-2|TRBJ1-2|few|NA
TGTGCCGGGAACAGAATCTATGGCTACACCTTC
CAGNRIYGYTF
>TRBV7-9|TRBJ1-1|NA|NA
TGTGCCAGCAGCTTACCACAGGGAGGCACTGAAGCTTTCTTT
CASSLPQGGTEAFF
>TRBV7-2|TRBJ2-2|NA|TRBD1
TGTGCCAGCAGCCGCGACAGGGGGAGGACCGGGGAGCTGTTTTTT
CASSRDRGRTGELFF
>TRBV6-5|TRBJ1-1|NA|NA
TGTGCCAGCAAAGAGACCGGGACCTTCACTGAAGCTTTCTTT
CASKETGTFTEAFF
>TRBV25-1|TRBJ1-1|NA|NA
TGTGCCAGCAGCCCTATTGTAGGGGAAGCGGACACTGAAGCTTTCTTT
CASSPIVGEADTEAFF
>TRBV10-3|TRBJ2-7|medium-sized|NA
TGTGCCATCAGTGGTCGAAGCGGTGAATCCTACGAGCAGTACTTC
CAISGRSGESYEQYF
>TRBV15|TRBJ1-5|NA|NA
TGTGCCACCAGCAGAGGGGGGGGTGGCCAGCCCCAGCATTTT
CATSRGGGGQPQHF
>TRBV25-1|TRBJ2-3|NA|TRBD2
TGTGCCAGTTCCGGGGGGGGAGCGATCACAGATACGCAGTATTTT
CASSGGGAITDTQYF
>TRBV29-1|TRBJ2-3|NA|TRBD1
TGCAGCGCGGTCCGGGACAGTTCCACAGATACGCAGTATTTT
CSAVRDSSTDTQYF
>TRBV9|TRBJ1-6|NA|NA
TGTGCCAGCAGCGTTGGTGGACAGCAGAATTCACCCCTCCACTTT
CASSVGGQQNSPLHF
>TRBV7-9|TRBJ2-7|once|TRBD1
TGTGCCAGCAGCTTACTAGGGACAGGGGTTTACGAGCAGTACTTC
CASSLLGTGVYEQYF
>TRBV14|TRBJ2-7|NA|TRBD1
TGTGCCAGCAGCCATAGACAGGGGCCGGTCTACGAGCAGTACTTC
CASSHRQGPVYEQYF
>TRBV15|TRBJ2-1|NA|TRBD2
TGTGCCACCAGCAGAGTTCCCTTTAGCGGGGGGCGGTACAATGAGCAGTTCTTC
CATSRVPFSGGRYNEQFF
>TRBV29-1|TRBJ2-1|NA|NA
TGCAGCGCCCGACTCGGGTTAGGGAGTCTTAGCTCCTACAATGAGCAGTTCTTC
CSARLGLGSLSSYNEQFF
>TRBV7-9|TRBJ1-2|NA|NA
TGTGCCAGCAGCCCCACGGCCGACTATGGCTACACCTTC
CASSPTADYGYTF
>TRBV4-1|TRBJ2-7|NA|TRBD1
TGCGCCAGCAGCCCATACGGACAGGGGTACGAGCAGTACTTC
CASSPYGQGYEQYF
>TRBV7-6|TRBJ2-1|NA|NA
TGTGCCAGCAGCGTCCACAATGAGCAGTTCTTC
CASSVHNEQFF
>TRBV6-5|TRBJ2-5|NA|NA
TGTGCCAGCAGTTCGGCGGACCCAGCAAGGGAGACCCAGTACTTC
CASSSADPARETQYF
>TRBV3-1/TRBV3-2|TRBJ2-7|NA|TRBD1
TGTGCCAGCAGGACAGGGGGCGAGCAGTACTTC
CASRTGGEQYF
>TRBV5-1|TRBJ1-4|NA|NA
TGCGCCAGCAGCTCCCACCCGGAGGGGACTAATGAAAAACTGTTTTTT
CASSSHPEGTNEKLFF
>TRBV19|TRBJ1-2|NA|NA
TGTGCCAGTAGTACTCCCGGGACCCAGGGGAGAAATGGCTACACCTTC
CASSTPGTQGRNGYTF
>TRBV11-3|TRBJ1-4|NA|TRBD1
TGTGCCAGCAGCTTAGAGACAGGGCGGGATGAAAAACTGTTTTTT
CASSLETGRDEKLFF
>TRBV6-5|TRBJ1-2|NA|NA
TGTGCCAGCAGGCCGCCTTTAAACTATGGCTACACCTTC
CASRPPLNYGYTF
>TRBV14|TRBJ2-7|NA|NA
TGTGCCAGCAGCCAAGATCCCCTCCGGGGGCCGTACGAGCAGTACTTC
CASSQDPLRGPYEQYF
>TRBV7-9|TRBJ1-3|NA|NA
TGTGCCAGCATGGCAGGGGCTGGAAACACCATATATTTT
CASMAGAGNTIYF
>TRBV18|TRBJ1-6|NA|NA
TGTGCCAGCTCACCCCGTAGGGTGGGCTCACCCCTCCACTTT
CASSPRRVGSPLHF
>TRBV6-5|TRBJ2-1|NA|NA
TGTGCCAGCAGTTACGGGGGTGAGCAGTTCTTC
CASSYGGEQFF
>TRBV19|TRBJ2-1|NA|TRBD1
TGTGCCAGTAGGCACAGGGGCTACAATGAGCAGTTCTTC
CASRHRGYNEQFF
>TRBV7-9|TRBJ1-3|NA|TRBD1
TGTGCCAGCAGCTTACAGGGGGCTGTTGGAAACACCATATATTTT
CASSLQGAVGNTIYF
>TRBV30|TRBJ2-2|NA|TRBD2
TGTGCCTGGAGGCCTTTCGTAGCGGGGGGACGGACCGGGGAGCTGTTTTTT
CAWRPFVAGGRTGELFF
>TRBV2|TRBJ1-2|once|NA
TGTGCCAGCAGTGAACAGGGATCTAACTATGGCTACACCTTC
CASSEQGSNYGYTF
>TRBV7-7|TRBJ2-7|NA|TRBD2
TGTGCCAGCAGCTCCGGACTAGCGGGTTTTTCCGAGCAGTACTTC
CASSSGLAGFSEQYF
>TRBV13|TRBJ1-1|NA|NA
TGTGCCAGCAGCTTAGGGGTATCGTCGGGAATGGCTGAAGCTTTCTTT
CASSLGVSSGMAEAFF
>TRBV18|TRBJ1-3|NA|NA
TGTGCCAGCTCGGAGACACAGGTCCCTGGAAACACCATATATTTT
CASSETQVPGNTIYF
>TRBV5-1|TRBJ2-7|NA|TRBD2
TGCGCCAGCAGCTTGGCCGGTAGGCGGGGGACCTACGAGCAGTACTTC
CASSLAGRRGTYEQYF
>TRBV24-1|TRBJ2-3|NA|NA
TGTGCCACCAGTGATCCCGGACAGAGCACAGATACGCAGTATTTT
CATSDPGQSTDTQYF
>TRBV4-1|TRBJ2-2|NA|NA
TGCGCCAGCAGCCCGGGAAGGGCGATACCGGAGGAGCTGTTTTTT
CASSPGRAIPEELFF
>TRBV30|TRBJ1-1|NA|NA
TGTGCCTGGAGTGGGGACGGTGAAGCTTTCTTT
CAWSGDGEAFF
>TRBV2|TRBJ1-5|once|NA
TGTGCCCTAAGGACTGCTGTGAATCAGCCCCAGCATTTT
CALRTAVNQPQHF
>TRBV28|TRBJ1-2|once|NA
TGTGCCAGCAGTCTTGGTGGGAAGAGGAGCTATGGCTACACCTTC
CASSLGGKRSYGYTF
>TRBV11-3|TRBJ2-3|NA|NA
TGTGCCAGCAGCTTAGGACCCCAGGAGATTCGGACAGATACGCAGTATTTT
CASSLGPQEIRTDTQYF
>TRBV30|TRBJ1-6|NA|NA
TGTGCCTGGAGCTCCGGTACCCAAGGGTCACCCCTCCACTTT
CAWSSGTQGSPLHF
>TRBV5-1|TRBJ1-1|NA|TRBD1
TGCGCCAGCAGGGACAACAGGGGGAACACTGAAGCTTTCTTT
CASRDNRGNTEAFF
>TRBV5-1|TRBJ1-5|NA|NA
TGCGCCAGCAGCTTGGGATCCAGCGGCAATCAGCCCCAGCATTTT
CASSLGSSGNQPQHF
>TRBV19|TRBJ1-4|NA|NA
TGTGCCAGTAGTATCCAGGGTACGGTACTTAATGAAAAACTGTTTTTT
CASSIQGTVLNEKLFF
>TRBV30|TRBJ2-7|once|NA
TGTGCCTGGAGCTGGGGCGTTTCCTACGAGCAGTACTTC
CAWSWGVSYEQYF
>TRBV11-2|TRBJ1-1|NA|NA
TGTGCCAGCAGCCTCCGTTCTTTCCAGGGCACTGAAGCTTTCTTT
CASSLRSFQGTEAFF
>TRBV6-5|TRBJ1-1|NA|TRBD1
TGTGCCAGCAGGGGGGACAGGGGGAGGAACACTGAAGCTTTCTTT
CASRGDRGRNTEAFF